The T cell receptor beta chain under discussion was sequenced for a study of blood T cell repertoires in COVID-19 (dated by TCRdb to 2019 to 2021). Background for the entire study: Samples from collaborators originated in the United States, Italy and Spain and spanned both the acute and convalescent phases of COVID-19. The prospective study material was composed of cDNA or gDNA derived from T cells, B-cell-depleted T cells, or PBMCs. The repertoires were released in a freely available public database meant as a resource for research on the immune response to SARS-CoV-2. Deeply sampled blood TCRbeta repertoires from subjects exposed to, actively infected with, or recovered from COVID-19 were included in the dataset. The sample metadata nearly always contained a de-identified subject ID, COVID-19 status, age in years and sex. Samples came from the ongoing ImmuneRACE study (first 160 participants) plus 1,254 subjects from 6 global collaborators. Where HLA class I and class II types were available, the types were taken from metadata supplied by the sample provider, not from assay-based typing.

The germline V gene specifies KGHSH as CDR1 and LQKENI as CDR2. Taken from cysteine to phenylalanine, the CDR3 has 14 residues. Only CDR3 DNA remains: 42 bases, in frame from the first base. V loses 6 bases at its end and J loses 5 bases; junction bases beyond the gene matches: 7. The paper as a whole reports these results and caveats: Clinical and demographic metadata were provided uncurated, with the amount varying by source and participant.

The immunoSEQ Assay, a bias-controlled multiplex PCR, was used to amplify TCRbeta CDR3 regions from genomic DNA. In the source study's methods: The number of nucleated cells in each sample was estimated by amplification of reference gene primers within the assay. Sequence reads were collapsed and filtered to measure the absolute abundance of every unique TCRbeta CDR3 rearrangement. For each sample, productive Simpson clonality was calculated by taking the square root of Simpson's diversity index across productive rearrangements. TCRdb holds this immuneACCESS table with in-frame rearrangements only. Some clones are missing; in checked studies, unresolved V genes explain under half, and the rest has no known cause. V and J calls and clone size follow that table, whereas D and trimming were derived from the DNA. This sample has more than 95,000 clones in its table, and around 85% of those were observed once. The ten biggest clones cover roughly 7.9% of the sample.

Samples from volunteer blood donors who had recovered from COVID-19 were contributed by a second Seattle source. Whole blood was collected in K2EDTA tubes by collaborating institutions according to the institutions' own protocols. For TCRbeta analysis, collaborators shipped samples as frozen whole blood, isolated PBMCs, or DNA extracted from either of those sample types. Comments on this clone: Its antigen remains undetermined. Base quality data are lacking; no much larger clone is found one base away.

This chain joins TRBV18 to TRBJ1-5; 7 bases in the middle match TRBD1. The TCR sequence derives from a man aged 65 to 85 who had recovered from COVID-19. Sequences were obtained from peripheral blood. The encoded CDR3 is CASSQQGSDQPQHF. The DNA sequence is as follows: TGTGCCAGCTCCCAACAGGGGTCGGATCAGCCCCAGCATTTT.